The TCR beta chain under discussion was sequenced for a study of shared clonotypes between healthy human individuals. Study-wide results and caveats: Compared with memory subsets, naive subsets generally had larger estimated richness. Shared clonotypes across all four donors exceeded non-shared ones in generation probability. The authors expected sequencing depth to affect clonotype sharing among donors. Rarefaction indicated that sorted-subset sequencing remained incomplete although depth was large.

As concerns this clone: Its antigen is not known.

The table came from immunoSEQ multiplex PCR; TCRdb's copy has only in-frame clones and leaves some out. The profile shows roughly 2.5 million clones, 85% to 95% of them singletons. From germline, CDR1 is SNHLY and CDR2 FYNNEI. Trimming cost V 5 bases and J 8 bases, with 16 bases left between them. The length of the CDR3 is 15 residues. The specimen sequenced was naive CD4+ T cells sorted from blood. The subset here: CD45RA+ positively selected. V gene TRBV2 combines with J gene TRBJ1-6; D unresolved. The receptor comes from a young man in good health. The CDR3 is CASSPWFGKDSPLHF. CDR3 bases: TGTGCCAGCAGTCCCTGGTTTGGCAAGGATTCACCCCTCCACTTT.